This TCR beta chain was sequenced during a study of OX40 agonist ivuxolimab in advanced cancers. J was trimmed by 6 bases and V by 6 bases; bases with no gene match: 8. The germline V gene has CDR1 MNHEY and CDR2 SVGAGI. The CDR3 is 15 residues long. Study results and limitations: It was not determined which antigens were specifically recognized by the peripheral T cells that had undergone clonal expansion.

About this clone itself: Antigen unknown.

Libraries were prepared by immunoSEQ multiplex PCR; TCRdb keeps only in-frame clonotypes and omits some of them. The sample contains approximately 60,000 clones, 88% of which appear only once. The receptor comes from an adult with an advanced solid tumor such as melanoma, head and neck, liver or kidney cancer. The chain joins TRBV6-5 to TRBJ2-2, with 9 bases matching TRBD1. Material: CD4+ or CD8+ T cells sorted from blood, obtained in a trial of the OX40 agonist ivuxolimab. The CDR3 loop reads CASSWDRAGAGELFF. For the CDR3, the DNA is TGTGCCAGCAGCTGGGACAGGGCGGGTGCCGGGGAGCTGTTTTTT.